The 20 T cell receptor beta chains given below trace back to one sample, sequenced in a study of cytomegalovirus exposure and HLA in healthy donors. Produced via immunoSEQ multiplex PCR; TCRdb's table is partial and in-frame only. The data show 65,000 or so clones, over 85% seen once. Input material: PBMCs. These receptor sequences come from a man aged 18 to 35 in good health and CMV-seropositive.

CDR3 coding DNA: TGTGCCAGCAGCTTAGAGGCTTACCAGGCCCAGTACTTC. Translated: CASSLEAYQAQYF. V gene TRBV7-2 combines with J gene TRBJ2-5; unclear D gene. From germline, CDR1 is SGHTA and CDR2 FQGNSA. The V end was cut by 1 base, the J end by 9 bases, with 12 bases between. This CDR3 region has 13 residues.

J is TRBJ2-7 and V is TRBV9; 10 nucleotides agree with TRBD1. The CDR3 length is 15 residues. Unmatched junction bases numbered 7, after V lost 4 bases and J lost 3 bases. From germline, CDR1 is SGDLS and CDR2 YYNGEE. In DNA form, the CDR3 reads TGTGCCAGCAGCCCTGGACAGGGGGTCCTCTACGAGCAGTACTTC. The encoded protein is CASSPGQGVLYEQYF.

The chain employs TRBV28 and TRBJ1-2; D gene unclear. Germline CDR1 MDHEN, CDR2 SYDVKM. Trimming cost V 4 bases and J 4 bases, with 13 bases left between them. The CDR3 contains 14 residues. CDR3 nucleotide sequence: TGTGCCAGCAGTTCCCCCGGCGACTTCTATGGCTACACCTTC. Amino acid sequence: CASSSPGDFYGYTF.

This clone has more than one count but fewer than ten. This chain uses TRBV6-4 with TRBJ1-2, with a possible D match to TRBD1 (6 bases). This CDR3 has 16 residues. V was clipped by 8 bases and J by 4 bases, with 23 bases between them. Germline V gene lookup returns CDR1 MRHNA and CDR2 SNTAGT. The CDR3 nucleotides are TGTGCCAGCCGAACTTCCCCCGGGACACAGGGCTATGGCTACACCTTC. Protein: CASRTSPGTQGYGYTF.

The chain recombines TRBV5-6 with TRBJ1-4; tentative D call: TRBD1 (5 bases). CDR1 SGHDT and CDR2 YYEEEE come from the germline V gene. V lost 4 bases and J 3 bases, leaving 10 bases between the germline ends. This CDR3 has 14 residues. The CDR3 DNA follows: TGTGCCAGCAGCAAGGGGCGACCTAATGAAAAACTGTTTTTT. It encodes CASSKGRPNEKLFF.

V and J are TRBV6-1 and TRBJ2-6, with D unresolved. The CDR3 length is 14 residues. In germline, CDR1 is MNHNS, CDR2 SASEGT. With 5 bases removed from V and 0 bases from J, the gap between germline ends came to 5 bases. The CDR3 nucleotides read TGTGCCAGCAGTCGGTCCTCTGGGGCCAACGTCCTGACTTTC. Residues: CASSRSSGANVLTF.

CDR3 in DNA: TGTGCCATCAGATCTGACGGACGGGACAACACCTACGAGCAGTACTTC. Protein: CAIRSDGRDNTYEQYF. The J gene is TRBJ2-7, the V gene TRBV10-3; a weak D match, TRBD1 (6 bases). With 6 bases removed from V and 2 bases from J, the gap between germline ends came to 20 bases. CDR3 length equals 16 residues. CDR1 is ENHRY and CDR2 is SYGVKD in the germline V gene.

This clone was detected a few times. V usage is TRBV11-2 and J usage is TRBJ1-1, with 9 positions matching TRBD1. The CDR3 spans 15 residues. Per germline, CDR1 SGHAT and CDR2 FQNNGV. Trimming at V came to 5 bases and at J to 3 bases, leaving 7 bases not matched to a gene. CDR3 sequence reads: CASSNGQGWDTEAFF. CDR3 DNA: TGTGCCAGCAGCAACGGACAGGGGTGGGACACTGAAGCTTTCTTT.

The V call is TRBV4-1, the J call TRBJ2-5; the match to TRBD2 covers 10 bases. This CDR3 is built from 18 residues. Germline V lookup: CDR1 MGHRA, CDR2 YSYEKL. Losses at the gene ends were 0 bases for V and 2 bases for J; bases not matched to a gene: 9. CDR3 protein: CASSQDRELAGAQETQYF. The CDR3 DNA sequence: TGCGCCAGCAGCCAAGATAGGGAGCTAGCGGGGGCACAAGAGACCCAGTACTTC.

J is TRBJ2-7 and V is TRBV4-1, with D hard to call. The CDR3 loop spans 13 amino acids. The ends were cut back, 3 bases at V and 2 bases at J, with 8 bases in the middle. The V gene's germline CDR1 is MGHRA and CDR2 YSYEKL. Here the CDR3 DNA reads TGCGCCAGCAGCCAGAGGCTTACCTACGAGCAGTACTTC. Translating gives CASSQRLTYEQYF.

The gene calls are TRBV4-1 and TRBJ1-5, with D unclear. The CDR3 consists of 16 residues. Trimming removed 0 bases from V and 4 bases from J, with 13 bases in between. Germline CDR1 is MGHRA and CDR2 is YSYEKL. The CDR3 nucleotides are TGCGCCAGCAGCCAAGAACCAGGTGCTCTTAATCAGCCCCAGCATTTT. Residues: CASSQEPGALNQPQHF.

The chain combines TRBV18 with TRBJ1-2; D remains unclear. V lost 2 bases and J 5 bases, leaving 9 bases between the germline ends. The CDR3 extends over 13 amino acids. Germline CDR1 is KGHSH and CDR2 is LQKENI. CDR3 loop: CASSPDTDYGYTF. CDR3 sequence (DNA): TGTGCCAGCTCACCAGATACAGATTATGGCTACACCTTC.

The rearrangement uses TRBV27 and TRBJ2-5; D is ambiguous. The V end lost 6 bases, the J end lost 0 bases, and 14 bases lay between the germline ends. CDR3 length: 15 residues. Looked up from germline, CDR1 is MNHEY and CDR2 is SMNVEV (reference sequence). Here the CDR3 DNA reads TGTGCCAGCAGCGACCTGGCGGAGAACCAAGAGACCCAGTACTTC. Protein sequence: CASSDLAENQETQYF.

The J gene is TRBJ2-7, the V gene TRBV27; 9 bases fit TRBD1. CDR1 and CDR2 from the germline V gene are MNHEY and SMNVEV (reference sequence). The V segment lost 1 base and the J segment 4 bases; nucleotides outside the gene matches: 5. The CDR3 contains 15 residues. CDR3 loop: CASSLLGTGSYEQYF. The CDR3 DNA sequence: TGTGCCAGCAGTTTATTAGGGACAGGGTCTTACGAGCAGTACTTC.

V usage is TRBV4-2 and J usage is TRBJ1-4; D perhaps matches TRBD1 (6 bases). Germline assignment: CDR1 LGHNA and CDR2 YNFKEQ. The V gene lost 0 bases and the J gene lost 8 bases, with 16 bases spanning the gap. The CDR3 extends over 16 amino acids. CDR3 sequence reads: CASSQDEARGGEKLFF. As DNA, the CDR3 is TGTGCCAGCAGCCAAGATGAGGCCAGGGGCGGCGAAAAACTGTTTTTT.

The gene calls are TRBV4-1 and TRBJ1-1; D perhaps matches TRBD1 (5 bases). The CDR3 is made up of 17 amino acids. V was trimmed by 1 base and J by 5 bases, leaving 20 bases between them. Germline CDR1 is MGHRA and CDR2 is YSYEKL. For the CDR3, the DNA is TGCGCCAGCAGCCAAGGTTTGCCAGGGTATTTGTCGACTGAAGCTTTCTTT. The encoded protein is CASSQGLPGYLSTEAFF.

J is TRBJ1-2 and V is TRBV6-5, with TRBD1 identical over 7 bases. Germline loops: CDR1 MNHEY, CDR2 SVGAGI. Unmatched junction bases numbered 8, after V lost 6 bases and J lost 4 bases. The CDR3 is 14 amino acids. CDR3 in DNA: TGTGCCAGCAGCCTCCCGGGACAGACCTATGGCTACACCTTC. The encoded protein is CASSLPGQTYGYTF.

This chain uses TRBV27 with TRBJ2-7, with 12 bases lining up with TRBD2. Germline CDR1 is MNHEY and CDR2 is SMNVEV (reference sequence). The CDR3 is 15 amino acids. Trimming removed 5 bases from V and 2 bases from J; junction bases left unmatched: 4. CDR3: CASSGTSGPTYEQYF. CDR3 coding DNA: TGTGCCAGCAGTGGGACTAGCGGGCCAACCTACGAGCAGTACTTC.

This chain connects TRBV28 to TRBJ1-5; 8 bases agree with TRBD1. There are 14 residues in the CDR3. Germline trimming cut 1 base from V and 6 bases from J; bases unmatched to any gene: 2. Germline V gene data show CDR1 as MDHEN and CDR2 as SYDVKM. The CDR3 bases are TGTGCCAGCAGTTTATTACAGGGGGGTCAGCCCCAGCATTTT. Protein sequence: CASSLLQGGQPQHF.

This sequence joins TRBV28 and TRBJ2-7; D is uncertain. This CDR3 comprises 13 residues. V was cut by 2 bases and J by 4 bases, with 9 bases left in between. Per germline, CDR1 MDHEN and CDR2 SYDVKM. CDR3 bases: TGTGCCAGCAGTTTAGTACAAGCGTACGAGCAGTACTTC. The encoded protein is CASSLVQAYEQYF.